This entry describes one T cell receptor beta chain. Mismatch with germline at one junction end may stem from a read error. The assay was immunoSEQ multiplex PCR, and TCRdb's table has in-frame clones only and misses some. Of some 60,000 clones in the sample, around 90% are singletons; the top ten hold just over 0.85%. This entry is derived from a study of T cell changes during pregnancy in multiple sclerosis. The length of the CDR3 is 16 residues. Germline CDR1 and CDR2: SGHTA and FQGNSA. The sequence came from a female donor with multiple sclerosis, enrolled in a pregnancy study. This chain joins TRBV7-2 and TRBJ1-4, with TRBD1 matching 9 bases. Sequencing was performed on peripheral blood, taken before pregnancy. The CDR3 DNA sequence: TGTGCCAGTAGCTTAGTCTTTGGGACAGGGCATGAAAAACTGTTTTTT. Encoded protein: CASSLVFGTGHEKLFF.